Below, 17 T cell receptor beta chains from the same sample are listed, as sequenced in a study of neoadjuvant anti-PD-1 for oral cavity cancer. The assay was immunoSEQ multiplex PCR, and TCRdb's table has in-frame clones only and misses some. The sample includes some 16,000 clones, about 60% of them seen just once. This specimen consisted of PBMCs, obtained before nivolumab (anti-PD-1) treatment. The receptors shown here come from a person aged 35-80 years with oral cavity squamous cell carcinoma.

CDR3 protein: CASSRDRQGGYTF. The DNA for the CDR3 is TGTGCCAGCAGCCGGGACAGACAAGGTGGCTACACCTTC. The rearrangement uses TRBV14 and TRBJ1-2; 7 bases fit TRBD1. Germline V gene sequence: CDR1 SGHDN, CDR2 FVKESK. Unmatched junction bases numbered 6, after V lost 4 bases and J lost 7 bases. The CDR3 loop spans 13 amino acids.

The table lists this clone with a few counts. The chain has TRBV6-5 and TRBJ1-1, with D hard to call. The CDR3 spans 13 residues. V lost 2 bases and J lost 5, with 9 bases in between. Germline V lookup: CDR1 MNHEY, CDR2 SVGAGI. This CDR3 reads CASSYDDRTEAFF. The CDR3 coding sequence is TGTGCCAGCAGTTACGACGATAGGACTGAAGCTTTCTTT.

The chain combines TRBV15 with TRBJ2-3; 15 nucleotides align to TRBD2. This CDR3 is 18 amino acids long. Germline V lookup: CDR1 LNHNV, CDR2 YYDKDF (reference sequence). V shed 5 bases, J shed 0 bases, and the junction held 6 bases outside the gene matches. The CDR3 sequence: CATSRGLAGGGSTDTQYF. The CDR3 coding sequence is TGTGCCACCAGCCGGGGACTAGCGGGAGGAGGTAGCACAGATACGCAGTATTTT.

In its sample, this clone was seen a few times. V and J are TRBV19 and TRBJ1-1; 8 bases are shared with TRBD1. CDR1 and CDR2 (germline): LNHDA, SQIVND (reference sequence). This CDR3 comprises 14 residues. With 6 bases clipped from V and 0 bases from J, the junction kept 3 bases outside the gene matches. In DNA form, the CDR3 reads TGTGCCAGTAGCCGGACAGGGTTGAACACTGAAGCTTTCTTT. Translation: CASSRTGLNTEAFF.

The chain employs TRBV10-3 and TRBJ2-7; 8 nucleotides align to TRBD2. In germline, CDR1 is ENHRY, CDR2 SYGVKD. After removal of 3 bases from V and 0 bases from J, the junction contained 7 bases not matched to a gene. This CDR3 comprises 16 residues. CDR3 region: CAISDVGGRNSYEQYF. CDR3 in DNA: TGTGCCATCAGTGATGTCGGCGGGAGGAACTCCTACGAGCAGTACTTC.

The CDR3 DNA sequence: TGTGCCAGCAGTGTTACAGGTAGCAATCAGCCCCAGCATTTT. It encodes CASSVTGSNQPQHF. The V gene is TRBV25-1, the J gene TRBJ1-5, with a weak D call TRBD1 (5 bases). This CDR3 is 14 amino acids long. CDR1 and CDR2 (germline): MGHDK, SYGVNS. Trimming removed 4 bases at V and 0 bases at J, with 7 bases between. The entire variable domain, with the rest obtained from reference TRBV25-1 and TRBJ1-5, is as follows: EADIYQTPRYLVIGTGKKITLECSQTMGHDKMYWYQQDPGMELHLIHYSYGVNSTEKGDLSSESTVSRIRTEHFPLTLESARPSHTSQYLCASSVTGSNQPQHFGDGTRLSIL.

This clone has more than one count but fewer than ten. The V and J genes are TRBV27 and TRBJ1-5, with D uncertain. Trimming removed 3 bases from V and 5 bases from J, with 5 bases in between. The CDR3 totals 12 residues. Germline CDR1 and CDR2: MNHEY and SMNVEV (reference sequence). The DNA of the CDR3 is TGTGCCAGCAGTTTCCGGGATCAGCCCCAGCATTTT. The encoded protein is CASSFRDQPQHF.

This sequence joins TRBV5-1 and TRBJ2-2; 8 bases match TRBD1. The CDR3 has 16 residues. The V gene's germline CDR1 is SGHRS and CDR2 YFSETQ. V gave up 5 bases and J gave up 1 base; unmatched junction bases: 7. CDR3 coding DNA: TGCGCCAGCAGACCCGACAGGGGTGGGAACACCGGGGAGCTGTTTTTT. Protein sequence: CASRPDRGGNTGELFF. Supplemented by reference TRBV5-1 and TRBJ2-2, the full variable domain reads KAGVTQTPRYLIKTRGQQVTLSCSPISGHRSVSWYQQTPGQGLQFLFEYFSETQRNKGNFPGRFSGRQFSNSRSEMNVSTLELGDSALYLCASRPDRGGNTGELFFGEGSRLTVL.

This rearrangement joins TRBV19 to TRBJ2-7; D remains ambiguous. CDR3 length: 15 residues. Germline lookup yields CDR1 LNHDA and CDR2 SQIVND (reference sequence). V was clipped by 1 base and J by 6 bases, with 16 bases between them. Written as DNA, the CDR3 is TGTGCCAGTAGTATAGTGCAACACCCTCGGTCCGAGCAGTACTTC. Protein product: CASSIVQHPRSEQYF.

The chain joins TRBV6-1 to TRBJ2-2; 8 positions agree with TRBD1. The germline V gene encodes CDR1 MNHNS and CDR2 SASEGT. Trimming cost V 2 bases and J 1 base; bases outside gene matches: 3. This CDR3 is 16 amino acids long. The CDR3 sequence is CASSEQGAQNTGELFF. In DNA form, the CDR3 reads TGTGCCAGCAGTGAACAGGGGGCGCAGAACACCGGGGAGCTGTTTTTT.

V usage is TRBV21-1 and J usage is TRBJ2-7; the table's D gene call, TRBD1, was not cross checked with the DNA. TRBV21-1 constitutes a pseudogene. The CDR3 length is 15 residues. The CDR3 protein is CASSGQGQGAYEQYF. The CDR3 nucleotides are TGTGCCAGCAGCGGGCAAGGGCAGGGGGCTTACGAGCAGTACTTC.

This clone was seen only a few times. The chain recombines TRBV5-1 with TRBJ2-2, with unresolved D. CDR1 is SGHRS, CDR2 YFSETQ, per germline. The CDR3 runs 15 residues. Trimming removed 1 base at V and 0 bases at J, with 7 bases between. CDR3 sequence (DNA): TGCGCCAGCAGCTTGTCTGCTTCGAACACCGGGGAGCTGTTTTTT. This sequence encodes CASSLSASNTGELFF.

This clone was seen a few times. The rearrangement links TRBV5-1 to TRBJ2-7, with 9 bases fitting TRBD2. The CDR3 runs 17 residues. Germline V gene data show CDR1 as SGHRS and CDR2 as YFSETQ. Germline trimming cut 0 bases from V and 2 bases from J; bases unmatched to any gene: 9. CDR3 loop: CASSLALAGVTPYEQYF. CDR3 sequence (DNA): TGCGCCAGCAGCTTGGCCTTAGCGGGAGTTACCCCCTACGAGCAGTACTTC.

This chain joins TRBV2 and TRBJ2-7; D is ambiguous. In germline, CDR1 is SNHLY, CDR2 FYNNEI. This CDR3 comprises 12 residues. V dropped 6 bases and J dropped 2 bases, with 8 bases sitting between them. The CDR3 DNA sequence: TGTGCCAGCAGCAGCCTAACCTACGAGCAGTACTTC. This codes for CASSSLTYEQYF. The whole variable domain, filled in from reference TRBV2 and TRBJ2-7, reads EPEVTQTPSHQVTQMGQEVILRCVPISNHLYFYWYRQILGQKVEFLVSFYNNEISEKSEIFDDQFSVERPDGSNFTLKIRSTKLEDSAMYFCASSSLTYEQYFGPGTRLTVT.

V is TRBV6-6 and J is TRBJ2-6, with D hard to call. The V end was cut by 6 bases, the J end by 4 bases, with 4 bases between. CDR3 length: 12 amino acids. CDR1 is MNHNY, CDR2 SVGAGI, per germline (reference sequence). CDR3 in DNA: TGTGCCAGCAGCCTCGGGGCCAACGTCCTGACTTTC. Translated: CASSLGANVLTF.

The genes are TRBV19 and TRBJ2-1; no firm D call. The germline CDR1 and CDR2 sequences are LNHDA and SQIVND (reference sequence). V dropped 5 bases and J dropped 0 bases, with 20 bases sitting between them. This CDR3 is built from 18 residues. The CDR3 loop reads CASSRVATASSSYNEQFF. The CDR3 DNA sequence: TGTGCCAGTAGTCGAGTGGCGACTGCCTCAAGCTCCTACAATGAGCAGTTCTTC. The whole variable domain, filled in from reference TRBV19 and TRBJ2-1, reads DGGITQSPKYLFRKEGQNVTLSCEQNLNHDAMYWYRQDPGQGLRLIYYSQIVNDFQKGDIAEGYSVSREKKESFPLTVTSAQKNPTAFYLCASSRVATASSSYNEQFFGPGTRLTVL.

The chain couples TRBV19 to TRBJ2-1; no firm D call. From germline, CDR1 is LNHDA and CDR2 SQIVND (reference sequence). V lost 4 bases to trimming and J lost 14 bases, with 21 bases between them. The CDR3 contains 14 residues. The chain's CDR3 is CASSRSAGHSPEFF. CDR3 DNA: TGTGCCAGTAGTAGGTCGGCAGGTCACTCCCCTGAGTTCTTC.